One sample yielded the 5 T cell receptor beta chains listed below, sequenced in a study of blood T cells in healthy people across ages. A second PCR of roughly 7 to 11 cycles used a sample-barcoded 5' primer and a J-beta primer mix. MiXCR, run by TCRdb on the 5' RACE reads, gives a single entry per CDR3 protein. The sample has roughly 650,000 distinct CDR3 sequences; about 30% are singletons. Sequencing was done on a sample of blood. The receptor source for this set is a woman of 80 years or more in good health.

This chain joins TRBV2 and TRBJ2-3; D is ambiguous. The CDR3 runs 13 residues. Deletions cut 2 bases from V and 3 bases from J, with 6 bases between. Germline loops: CDR1 SNHLY, CDR2 FYNNEI. The CDR3 loop reads CASSELRTDTQYF. The CDR3 DNA reads as TGTGCCAGCAGTGAATTAAGGACAGATACGCAGTATTTT.

This CDR3 is CASSCSSNQPQHF. Written as DNA, the CDR3 is TGTGCCAGCAGTTGTTCGAGCAATCAGCCCCAGCATTTT. The rearrangement joins TRBV6-6 to TRBJ1-5; D is uncertain. V lost 4 bases and J 1 base, leaving 5 bases between the germline ends. This CDR3 region has 13 residues. From germline, CDR1 is MNHNY and CDR2 SVGAGI (reference sequence).

In this sample, this clonotype turned up a few times. The CDR3 nucleotides read TGCAGTGCTAGAGATCTGGGACAGGCGAACGAAAAACTGTTTTTT. Protein sequence: CSARDLGQANEKLFF. The rearrangement links TRBV20-1 to TRBJ1-4, with 8 bases identical to TRBD1. Germline trimming cut 0 bases from V and 8 bases from J; bases unmatched to any gene: 8. CDR1 is DFQATT and CDR2 is SNEGSKA in the germline V gene (reference sequence). The CDR3 sequence is 15 residues long.

This chain uses TRBV28 with TRBJ1-5, with a possible D match to TRBD1 (5 bases). V shed 7 bases and J shed 9 bases, with 16 bases lying between them. The CDR3 spans 13 residues. Germline-derived CDR1 and CDR2 are MDHEN and SYDVKM. CDR3 sequence reads: CASTEGDRGPQHF. CDR3 nucleotide sequence: TGTGCCAGCACTGAAGGGGACCGAGGGCCCCAGCATTTT. Full variable domain (rest looked up from reference TRBV28 and TRBJ1-5): DVKVTQSSRYLVKRTGEKVFLECVQDMDHENMFWYRQDPGLGLRLIYFSYDVKMKEKGDIPEGYSVSREKKERFSLILESASTNQTSMYLCASTEGDRGPQHFGDGTRLSIL.

Worth noting for this clonotype: A read error is possible here, since a much larger clone lies one base away. DNA of the CDR3: TGTGCTAGTGGAGTACCGGGACAGGAATACAATGAGCAGTACTTC. Protein product: CASGVPGQEYNEQYF. The V call is TRBV12-5, the J call TRBJ2-7, with TRBD1 matching 8 bases. V lost 6 bases and J lost 7; bases outside the gene matches: 14. CDR1 is LGHNT and CDR2 is FRNRAP in the germline V gene. The CDR3 length is 15 residues.